Presented here are 32 T cell receptor beta chains from one specimen sequenced in a study of T-cell reconstitution after alpha-beta-depleted transplantation in children. Construction of the TCRbeta library involved unique molecular identifiers. TCRdb re-analysed the PCR reads in MiXCR, keeping a single row per CDR3 protein. Among approximately 230,000 distinct CDR3 sequences, approximately 24% were seen once, and the ten largest hold 4% to 5.5%. Material: PBMCs, mostly from graft donor cells, obtained 360 days after TCRalphabeta/CD19-depleted stem cell transplant. Receptors originate from a female patient between 2 and 15 years old who had a stem cell transplant for congenital amegakaryocytic thrombocytopenia, so the T cells may come from the graft donor.

This clonotype appeared many times. The DNA of the CDR3 is TGTGCCAGCAGCCCAACGGGGCGGGGGCCCACAGATACGCAGTATTTT. Residues: CASSPTGRGPTDTQYF. This chain joins TRBV7-9 and TRBJ2-3; D may be TRBD2 (7 bases). From germline, CDR1 is SEHNR and CDR2 FQNEAQ (reference sequence). The CDR3 sequence is 16 residues long. Trimming took off 5 bases at V and 2 bases at J, with 17 bases between the two ends.

The table lists this clonotype with many counts. The chain carries TRBV12-3 or TRBV12-4 and TRBJ2-1; 10 bases are shared with TRBD1. This CDR3 comprises 15 residues. The V and J ends lost 3 bases and 5 bases, in that order; junction bases with no gene match: 4. CDR3 loop: CASSLWDRGHNEQFF. In DNA form, the CDR3 reads TGTGCCAGCAGTTTGTGGGACAGGGGCCACAATGAGCAGTTCTTC.

The chain uses TRBV28 and TRBJ2-1; 9 positions agree with TRBD2. V shed 10 bases, J shed 4 bases, and the junction held 8 bases outside the gene matches. Germline CDR1 MDHEN, CDR2 SYDVKM. This CDR3 contains 14 residues. The CDR3 here is CAIRKRGVYNEQFF. The CDR3 bases are TGTGCCATCCGAAAGCGGGGGGTTTACAATGAGCAGTTCTTC.

The chain recombines TRBV18 with TRBJ2-7, with TRBD1 matching 9 bases. Germline-derived CDR1 and CDR2 are KGHSH and LQKENI. V lost 5 bases, J lost 5 bases, and 10 bases stayed unmatched. CDR3 length: 15 amino acids. The chain's CDR3 is CASSTGTGTGNEQYF. CDR3 nucleotides: TGTGCCAGCTCAACTGGAACCGGGACAGGGAACGAGCAGTACTTC. The whole variable domain, remainder taken from reference TRBV18 and TRBJ2-7, is NAGVMQNPRHLVRRRGQEARLRCSPMKGHSHVYWYRQLPEEGLKFMVYLQKENIIDESGMPKERFSAEFPKEGPSILRIQQVVRGDSAAYFCASSTGTGTGNEQYFGPGTRLTVT.

There are a few counts of this clonotype. The chain recombines TRBV20-1 with TRBJ2-7, with TRBD1 identical over 8 bases. Germline trimming cut 0 bases from V and 3 bases from J; bases unmatched to any gene: 7. The CDR3 runs to 15 residues. Germline V CDR1 and CDR2: DFQATT, SNEGSKA (reference sequence). The CDR3 nucleotides read TGCAGTGCTAGAGATTTCGGACAGGGTAGCTACGAGCAGTACTTC. It translates to CSARDFGQGSYEQYF.

The chain links TRBV12-3 or TRBV12-4 to TRBJ1-2; TRBD1 agrees at 7 bases. The CDR3 totals 14 residues. V lost 4 bases, J lost 4 bases, and 6 bases stayed unmatched. CDR3 residues: CASSSSTGVYGYTF. The CDR3 DNA reads as TGTGCCAGCAGTTCCTCCACAGGGGTCTATGGCTACACCTTC.

The CDR3 DNA reads TGTGCCAGCAGCCCAGCGAGACGCTCCTACAATGAGCAGTTCTTC. This encodes CASSPARRSYNEQFF. The rearrangement joins TRBV7-6 to TRBJ2-1; D ambiguous. V gave up 5 bases and J gave up 0 bases, with 11 bases separating them. Germline V gene data show CDR1 as SGHVS and CDR2 as FNYEAQ. The length of the CDR3 is 15 residues.

This clonotype was observed many times. The J gene is TRBJ2-7, the V gene TRBV28; a possible D gene is TRBD2 (6 bases). The CDR3 runs to 13 residues. Trimming pared 3 bases from V and 4 bases from J, leaving 10 bases between. Looked up from germline, CDR1 is MDHEN and CDR2 is SYDVKM. The CDR3 sequence is CASSFLGGYEQYF. The CDR3 coding sequence is TGTGCCAGCAGTTTTCTTGGGGGGTACGAGCAGTACTTC.

With respect to this clonotype: One end of the junction does not line up with germline, which may come from a read error. The V call is TRBV7-2, the J call TRBJ2-1; perhaps TRBD2 as D (6 bases). Germline V gives CDR1 SGHTA, CDR2 FQGNSA. The CDR3 has 15 amino acids. The CDR3 loop reads CASSFGLAIYNGQFF. CDR3 bases: TGTGCCAGCAGCTTTGGCCTAGCGATCTACAATGGGCAGTTCTTC.

The genes are TRBV7-8 and TRBJ2-2, with a weak D call TRBD2 (6 bases). Germline-derived CDR1 and CDR2 are SGHVS and FQNEAQ. V was cut by 6 bases and J by 6 bases, with 11 bases left in between. The CDR3 contains 13 residues. The CDR3 DNA reads as TGTGCCAGCAGAGAACTAGCCTCCGGGGAGCTGTTTTTT. Translation: CASRELASGELFF. The full variable domain, in which reference TRBV7-8 and TRBJ2-2 provide the parts outside the CDR3, is GAGVSQSPRYKVAKRGQDVALRCDPISGHVSLFWYQQALGQGPEFLTYFQNEAQLDKSGLPSDRFFAERPEGSVSTLKIQRTQQEDSAVYLCASRELASGELFFGEGSRLTVL.

This clonotype was recorded many times. The rearrangement links TRBV5-1 to TRBJ2-4; D is tentatively TRBD1 or TRBD2 (5 bases each). CDR3 length: 14 amino acids. V lost 4 bases and J 5 bases, leaving 13 bases between the germline ends. Germline CDR1 SGHRS, CDR2 YFSETQ. As DNA, the CDR3 is TGCGCCAGCAGCGAGCTGGGACGAGAAAACATTCAGTACTTC. Translating it yields CASSELGRENIQYF.

This clonotype turned up a few times. The gene calls are TRBV11-2 and TRBJ2-1; 10 bases line up with TRBD2. The junction had 7 bases not matched to a gene; V was cut back by 2 bases and J by 6 bases. CDR1 is SGHAT, CDR2 FQNNGV, per germline. The CDR3 covers 16 residues. CDR3 region: CASSLNPLAGPNEQFF. In DNA, the CDR3 is TGTGCCAGCAGCTTAAATCCACTAGCGGGGCCCAATGAGCAGTTCTTC.

Comment on this clonotype: One end of the junction is discordant with germline, which a read error may explain. This chain joins TRBV2 and TRBJ2-1; TRBD2 is a possible D gene (6 bases). The germline CDR1 and CDR2 sequences are SNHLY and FYNNEI. The CDR3 has 18 residues. The CDR3 region is CGSSVAQTSGGQNREQFF. DNA of the CDR3: TGTGGCAGCAGCGTCGCACAGACGTCCGGAGGGCAGAATCGTGAGCAGTTCTTC.

This clonotype was observed a few times. The J gene is TRBJ2-5, the V gene TRBV20-1; possible D gene TRBD1, 6 bases. Germline loops: CDR1 DFQATT, CDR2 SNEGSKA (reference sequence). V was clipped by 1 base and J by 3 bases, with 12 bases between them. The CDR3 runs to 14 residues. As DNA, the CDR3 is TGCAGTGCTAGAGTAGGGGGATGGGAAGAGACCCAGTACTTC. Protein product: CSARVGGWEETQYF.

This clonotype was detected only a few times. The CDR3 here is CSARDRLVQQYF. CDR3 sequence (DNA): TGCAGTGCTAGAGATAGATTAGTTCAGCAGTACTTC. The V call is TRBV20-1, the J call TRBJ2-7; no clear D gene. The CDR3 loop spans 12 amino acids. V lost 0 bases and J 8 bases, leaving 11 bases between the germline ends. The germline gives CDR1 DFQATT, CDR2 SNEGSKA (reference sequence).

Turning to this clonotype: No conserved phenylalanine or tryptophan ends this CDR3, so it is likely a read error. The V and J genes are TRBV20-1 and TRBJ2-7; perhaps TRBD1 as D (5 bases). Germline assignment: CDR1 DFQATT and CDR2 SNEGSKA (reference sequence). CDR3 length: 13 residues. Trimming pared 4 bases from V and 3 bases from J, leaving 13 bases between. This CDR3 is CSAKQAARYEQYY. The CDR3 bases are TGCAGTGCTAAACAGGCGGCTCGCTACGAGCAGTACTAC.

This clonotype was counted a few times. This chain uses TRBV6-1 with TRBJ2-3; D might be TRBD1 or TRBD2, each matching 5 bases. Trimming cost V 3 bases and J 2 bases, with 9 bases left between them. The CDR3 is 14 residues long. The germline V gene encodes CDR1 MNHNS and CDR2 SASEGT. CDR3 coding DNA: TGTGCCAGCAGTGAGGGACGAAACACAGATACGCAGTATTTT. As protein: CASSEGRNTDTQYF.

In its sample, this clonotype was seen a few times. V and J are TRBV29-1 and TRBJ2-7; 10 nucleotides line up with TRBD1. The length of the CDR3 is 15 residues. Germline CDR1 and CDR2: SQVTM and ANQGSEA. The V segment lost 6 bases and the J segment 3 bases; nucleotides outside the gene matches: 11. The CDR3, as DNA: TGCAGCGTGTCCCTACGACAGGGGGCAAACTACGAGCAGTACTTC. Its translation is CSVSLRQGANYEQYF.

There are a few counts of this clonotype. This chain joins TRBV4-1 and TRBJ1-2; D ambiguous. Germline assignment: CDR1 MGHRA and CDR2 YSYEKL. This CDR3 is 16 amino acids long. With 1 base removed from V and 4 bases from J, the gap between germline ends came to 16 bases. CDR3 nucleotides: TGCGCCAGCAGCCAAGGCTGGGCAGCGGGAGTCTATGGCTACACCTTC. Translated: CASSQGWAAGVYGYTF.

The sample holds one count of this clonotype. The chain is built from TRBV20-1 and TRBJ1-4; D is undetermined. Germline V gene sequence: CDR1 DFQATT, CDR2 SNEGSKA (reference sequence). The V end lost 5 bases, the J end lost 3 bases, and 13 bases lay between the germline ends. This CDR3 is built from 14 residues. CDR3 amino acids: CSAPFIWANEKLFF. DNA for the CDR3: TGCAGTGCTCCCTTTATATGGGCTAATGAAAAACTGTTTTTT.

V usage is TRBV20-1 and J usage is TRBJ2-2, with D tentatively TRBD2 (5 bases). The germline V gene encodes CDR1 DFQATT and CDR2 SNEGSKA (reference sequence). Deletions cut 3 bases from V and 6 bases from J, with 14 bases between. The CDR3 runs 14 residues. The CDR3 region is CSASPPRGAGELFF. The DNA for the CDR3 is TGCAGTGCTAGCCCCCCCCGGGGTGCCGGGGAGCTGTTTTTT.

V is TRBV3-1 and J is TRBJ1-1; D is possibly TRBD1 (6 bases). This CDR3 comprises 16 residues. CDR1 and CDR2 from the germline V gene are LGHDT and YNNKEL (reference sequence). V was cut by 6 bases and J by 5 bases, with 22 bases left in between. This CDR3 reads CASRPTGPHRGTEAFF. DNA of the CDR3: TGTGCCAGCAGGCCGACAGGACCCCACCGTGGGACTGAAGCTTTCTTT.

This clonotype was found a few times. The chain joins TRBV5-6 to TRBJ1-6; D uncertain. Germline loops: CDR1 SGHDT, CDR2 YYEEEE. V lost 0 bases and J lost 11, with 6 bases in between. The CDR3 covers 12 residues. CDR3 loop: CASSLGQPPLHF. DNA of the CDR3: TGTGCCAGCAGCTTGGGGCAGCCACCCCTCCACTTT.

This clonotype was detected a few times. The V and J genes are TRBV28 and TRBJ1-2; D not certain. V was shortened by 1 base and J by 8 bases, with 8 bases between the two germline ends. Germline V lookup: CDR1 MDHEN, CDR2 SYDVKM. This CDR3 comprises 12 residues. The CDR3 DNA sequence: TGTGCCAGCAGTTTATTCCCGGAGGGCTACACCTTC. This codes for CASSLFPEGYTF.

J is TRBJ2-3 and V is TRBV4-1; tentative D call: TRBD2 (5 bases). The V end was cut by 1 base, the J end by 2 bases, with 10 bases between. Looked up from germline, CDR1 is MGHRA and CDR2 is YSYEKL. The CDR3 covers 15 residues. The CDR3 DNA is TGCGCCAGCAGCCAAGCCCAGGACTCCACAGATACGCAGTATTTT. As protein: CASSQAQDSTDTQYF.

This clonotype was seen only a few times. The chain employs TRBV12-3 or TRBV12-4 and TRBJ1-4; 12 bases line up with TRBD1. The CDR3 runs to 14 residues. Unmatched junction bases numbered 4, after V lost 4 bases and J lost 10 bases. The CDR3 protein is CASSSGTGGGKLFF. The CDR3 nucleotides are TGTGCCAGCAGTTCAGGGACAGGGGGCGGAAAACTGTTTTTT.

This clonotype turned up a few times. The chain joins TRBV12-3 or TRBV12-4 to TRBJ2-7, with D uncertain. V was pared by 4 bases and J by 6 bases, with 16 bases between. The CDR3 totals 14 residues. The CDR3 bases are TGTGCCAGCAGTTCAGCATCCTGGATGGGCGAGCAGTACTTC. It encodes CASSSASWMGEQYF.

This clonotype has ten or more counts. The gene calls are TRBV5-1 and TRBJ2-1; 12 nucleotides match TRBD2. Germline V gives CDR1 SGHRS, CDR2 YFSETQ. V shed 0 bases and J 4 bases; nucleotides not matched to a gene: 8. This CDR3 region has 18 residues. CDR3 nucleotide sequence: TGCGCCAGCAGCTTGGGGCGACTAGCGGGAGTTAGTTACAATGAGCAGTTCTTC. This translates into CASSLGRLAGVSYNEQFF. Full variable domain (remainder filled in from reference TRBV5-1 and TRBJ2-1): KAGVTQTPRYLIKTRGQQVTLSCSPISGHRSVSWYQQTPGQGLQFLFEYFSETQRNKGNFPGRFSGRQFSNSRSEMNVSTLELGDSALYLCASSLGRLAGVSYNEQFFGPGTRLTVL.

At least ten counts were recorded for this clonotype. The rearrangement links TRBV10-3 to TRBJ2-1, with 7 nucleotides matching TRBD2. This CDR3 has 15 residues. With 5 bases clipped from V and 7 bases from J, the junction kept 11 bases outside the gene matches. CDR1 ENHRY and CDR2 SYGVKD come from the germline V gene. The CDR3 is CAISKERDGVNEQFF. CDR3 nucleotide sequence: TGTGCCATCAGTAAAGAGCGGGACGGGGTAAATGAGCAGTTCTTC.

This chain uses TRBV28 with TRBJ2-3; 13 bases are a match to TRBD2. The germline V gene encodes CDR1 MDHEN and CDR2 SYDVKM. V trimming: 5 bases; J trimming: 4 bases; junction bases outside the gene matches: 9. The CDR3 extends over 17 amino acids. The CDR3 DNA sequence: TGTGCCAGCAGTCAACACCCGACTAGCGGGGGGCCAGATACGCAGTATTTT. Protein: CASSQHPTSGGPDTQYF.

V is TRBV2 and J is TRBJ2-5; 8 bases map to TRBD2. CDR3 length: 15 amino acids. V gave up 8 bases and J gave up 2 bases; unmatched junction bases: 10. Germline V gene lookup returns CDR1 SNHLY and CDR2 FYNNEI. CDR3: CASLGRTSRQETQYF. The CDR3 DNA is TGTGCCAGCTTGGGCCGGACTAGCAGACAAGAGACCCAGTACTTC.

This clonotype occurred a few times. This rearrangement joins TRBV7-9 to TRBJ2-1; no reliable D call. V lost 6 bases, J lost 1 base, and 13 bases lay in between. Germline V gene lookup returns CDR1 SEHNR and CDR2 FQNEAQ (reference sequence). This CDR3 spans 15 amino acids. The CDR3 loop reads CASSSHPLSYNEQFF. The DNA of the CDR3 is TGTGCCAGCAGTTCTCATCCACTATCCTACAATGAGCAGTTCTTC.